The clone carrying this T cell receptor (beta chain) was found many times. No antigen is known for it. Germline values: CDR1 SGHRS, CDR2 YFSETQ. The CDR3 covers 15 residues. V was shortened by 0 bases and J by 0 bases, with 8 bases between the two germline ends. This sample stems from a study of early T cells in non-severe SARS-CoV-2 infection. Study-wide context: Sequencing of unsorted whole blood was done on bulk RNA, leaving chains unpaired. Study outcomes and limitations: Lookups in VDJdb leaned toward anti-spike CD8 responses and missed private and CD4 specificities.

The protocol attached unique molecular identifiers to individual cDNA molecules. TCRdb re-analysed the 5' RACE reads in MiXCR, keeping a single row per CDR3 protein. The repertoire includes about 60,000 distinct CDR3 sequences, approximately 10% of them detected once, and 3.2% sits in the top ten. This chain connects TRBV5-1 to TRBJ2-3; a possible D gene is TRBD2 (5 bases). The receptor's source is an adult who was a healthcare worker with PCR-confirmed SARS-CoV-2 infection or an uninfected control (not recorded which). The sequenced sample was whole blood. CDR3 loop: CASSLAAASTDTQYF. Here the CDR3 DNA reads TGCGCCAGCAGCTTGGCAGCGGCTAGCACAGATACGCAGTATTTT.